A selection of T cell receptor beta chains follows, all from one sample in a study of blood T cell repertoires in COVID-19. TCRdb keeps only in-frame clones here, not all; method: immunoSEQ multiplex PCR. The sample lists approximately 84,000 clones, over 80% seen once, with under 35% in the top ten. The sample was peripheral blood. The receptor source for this set is a woman older than 75 with acute or convalescent COVID-19. Each CDR3 is given with its conserved first and last residue. The order of the fields is V gene, J gene, D gene, clone size, CDR3 protein, CDR3 DNA. A D gene is named only where the DNA matches it firmly. Clone size is not always given. Where it is, it says once, few, many or a class for expanded clones.

>TRBV19|TRBJ1-1|TRBD1|-
CASSMTGGMYTEAFF
TGTGCCAGTAGTATGACAGGGGGCATGTACACTGAAGCTTTCTTT
>TRBV28|TRBJ2-7|-|-
CASSLIQGIGEQYF
TGTGCCAGCAGTTTGATTCAGGGAATCGGAGAGCAGTACTTC
>TRBV7-9|TRBJ2-1|TRBD2|-
CASSFGGAGGHEQFF
TGTGCCAGCAGCTTCGGAGGAGCGGGAGGGCATGAGCAGTTCTTC
>TRBV5-1|TRBJ2-3|-|-
CASSLGPIRSGTQYF
TGCGCCAGCAGCTTGGGGCCTATTCGGTCGGGTACGCAGTATTTT
>TRBV7-2|TRBJ2-7|-|-
CASSRGGEQYF
TGTGCCAGCAGCCGGGGAGGCGAGCAGTACTTC
>TRBV7-2|TRBJ2-7|TRBD2|few
CASSYGGSIASEQYF
TGTGCCAGCAGCTACGGGGGGTCTATCGCTAGTGAGCAGTACTTC
>TRBV27|TRBJ2-4|TRBD2|once
CASSSGLEEGKNIQYF
TGTGCCAGCAGTTCTGGACTAGAGGAAGGCAAAAACATTCAGTACTTC
>TRBV5-1|TRBJ1-2|TRBD1|-
CASSWGQGEPGYTF
TGCGCCAGCAGCTGGGGACAGGGTGAACCTGGCTACACCTTC
>TRBV12-3/TRBV12-4|TRBJ1-2|-|-
CASSPTEYGYTF
TGTGCCAGCAGTCCGACAGAGTATGGCTACACCTTC
>TRBV25-1|TRBJ1-1|-|-
CASSDPSRGSGTEAFF
TGTGCCAGCAGTGATCCTTCTCGAGGGTCCGGCACTGAAGCTTTCTTT
>TRBV4-1|TRBJ1-3|TRBD1|-
CASSQFPGDRGYGNTIYF
TGCGCCAGCAGCCAATTTCCGGGGGACAGGGGATATGGAAACACCATATATTTT
>TRBV19|TRBJ2-1|-|-
CASSLFGEWYNEQFF
TGTGCCAGTAGTTTATTCGGGGAGTGGTACAATGAGCAGTTCTTC
>TRBV7-2|TRBJ1-3|-|-
CASSLVPGVGNTIYF
TGTGCCAGCAGCTTAGTACCGGGGGTCGGAAACACCATATATTTT
>TRBV18|TRBJ2-7|TRBD1|-
CASSLGQGNEQYF
TGTGCCAGCTCCCTGGGACAGGGCAACGAGCAGTACTTC
>TRBV27|TRBJ1-5|TRBD1|-
CASSPRQGAIQPQHF
TGTGCCAGCAGTCCGAGACAGGGGGCTATTCAGCCCCAGCATTTT
>TRBV14|TRBJ1-4|-|-
CASGRSSWEEKLFF
TGTGCCAGCGGTAGAAGCTCCTGGGAGGAAAAACTGTTTTTT
>TRBV5-5|TRBJ1-1|-|few
CASSLARAPGTEAFF
TGTGCCAGCAGCTTGGCCAGGGCCCCCGGTACTGAAGCTTTCTTT
>TRBV18|TRBJ2-1|-|-
CASSPTENEQFF
TGTGCCAGCTCACCAACAGAAAATGAGCAGTTCTTC
>TRBV7-8|TRBJ2-7|-|-
CASSLALAGGNYEQYF
TGTGCCAGCAGCTTAGCGTTGGCAGGGGGGAACTACGAGCAGTACTTC
>TRBV19|TRBJ2-7|-|-
CASSPKEGHGEQYF
TGTGCCAGTAGTCCAAAAGAGGGCCACGGCGAGCAGTACTTC
>TRBV4-2|TRBJ1-2|-|-
CASSHVNAGTRMYGYTF
TGTGCCAGCAGCCACGTAAATGCCGGGACACGGATGTATGGCTACACCTTC
>TRBV4-2|TRBJ2-2|TRBD1|-
CASSQMVQGAGGELFF
TGTGCCAGCAGCCAAATGGTTCAGGGGGCCGGCGGGGAGCTGTTTTTT
>TRBV9|TRBJ2-7|TRBD1|-
CASSTRTGGGEQYF
TGTGCCAGCAGCACCCGGACAGGGGGCGGCGAGCAGTACTTC
>TRBV5-4|TRBJ2-2|-|-
CASRRDTGELFF
TGTGCCAGCAGGCGCGACACCGGGGAGCTGTTTTTT
>TRBV2|TRBJ1-1|TRBD1|-
CASRGQERNTEAFF
TGTGCCAGCAGGGGACAGGAAAGGAACACTGAAGCTTTCTTT
>TRBV27|TRBJ2-1|-|few
CASSSPGLQGNEQFF
TGTGCCAGCAGTTCACCGGGACTCCAGGGCAATGAGCAGTTCTTC
>TRBV6-2/TRBV6-3|TRBJ2-1|TRBD2|-
CASSPHGLAVHSYNEQFF
TGTGCCAGCAGCCCCCACGGACTAGCGGTACACTCCTACAATGAGCAGTTCTTC
>TRBV7-3|TRBJ2-1|TRBD2|-
CASSSQGGSINEQFF
TGTGCCAGCAGCTCCCAGGGCGGGAGTATCAATGAGCAGTTCTTC
>TRBV18|TRBJ2-7|TRBD1|once
CASSGGTGSYEQYF
TGTGCCAGCTCAGGGGGGACAGGGTCCTACGAGCAGTACTTC
>TRBV5-4|TRBJ2-7|-|-
CASSPDLDEQYF
TGTGCCAGCAGCCCAGATCTTGACGAGCAGTACTTC
>TRBV19|TRBJ2-5|TRBD2|-
CASSISGGETQYF
TGTGCCAGTAGTATTTCGGGAGGAGAGACCCAGTACTTC
>TRBV6-2/TRBV6-3|TRBJ2-3|TRBD2|-
CASSYAAGDLDTQYF
TGTGCCAGCAGTTACGCCGCGGGAGATCTAGATACGCAGTATTTT
>TRBV6-2/TRBV6-3|TRBJ2-7|-|few
CASSFGTPDEQYF
TGTGCCAGCAGTTTCGGGACTCCTGACGAGCAGTACTTC
>TRBV11-3|TRBJ1-1|-|-
CATRLGGRDGTEAFF
TGTGCCACCAGATTGGGGGGGCGCGATGGCACTGAAGCTTTCTTT
>TRBV19|TRBJ2-3|TRBD2|-
CASSIGLAGADTQYF
TGTGCCAGTAGTATCGGCCTAGCGGGCGCAGATACGCAGTATTTT
>TRBV7-2|TRBJ1-6|TRBD1|once
CASRHGGQEYSPLHF
TGTGCCAGCAGGCACGGAGGACAGGAGTATTCACCCCTCCACTTT
>TRBV5-4|TRBJ1-6|TRBD1|once
CASSLSGTAASPLHF
TGTGCCAGCAGCTTGTCCGGGACAGCGGCTTCACCCCTCCACTTT
>TRBV5-4|TRBJ2-7|TRBD2|-
CASSDRTSSNEQYF
TGTGCCAGCAGCGACCGGACTAGCTCCAACGAGCAGTACTTC
>TRBV7-6|TRBJ2-1|TRBD1|-
CASSSGQGYNEQFF
TGTGCCAGCAGCTCGGGACAGGGCTACAATGAGCAGTTCTTC
>TRBV5-4|TRBJ1-2|TRBD1|once
CATTTPQGAGGYTF
TGTGCCACCACGACTCCACAGGGGGCAGGTGGCTACACCTTC
>TRBV7-9|TRBJ2-3|TRBD2|-
CASRGRLAGELSADTQYF
TGTGCCAGCAGGGGAAGACTAGCGGGAGAATTGTCCGCAGATACGCAGTATTTT
>TRBV6-5|TRBJ1-6|-|-
CASSYSGGNNSPLHF
TGTGCCAGCAGTTATTCAGGAGGAAATAATTCACCCCTCCACTTT
>TRBV9|TRBJ2-1|-|-
CASQGGRQDDEQFF
TGTGCCAGCCAAGGAGGGAGACAAGACGATGAGCAGTTCTTC
>TRBV10-3|TRBJ2-1|TRBD2|-
CATGGNDEQFF
TGTGCCACGGGGGGTAACGATGAGCAGTTCTTC
>TRBV19|TRBJ1-2|-|-
CASSTLQGYYGYTF
TGTGCCAGTAGTACATTACAGGGCTACTATGGCTACACCTTC